This T cell receptor (beta chain) was found in a study of T cell repertoires in cytomegalovirus infection. The CDR3 is 14 amino acids. CDR1 and CDR2 from the germline V gene are MGHRA and YSYEKL. Between the trimmed V and J ends, which lost 0 bases and 8 bases, there was a span of 13 bases. MiXCR, applied by TCRdb to the reads, yields one record per CDR3 protein. The repertoire holds 480,000 or so distinct CDR3 sequences, with around 11% as singletons. This clonotype was seen ten or more times. The chain uses TRBV4-1 and TRBJ1-2; tentative D call: TRBD1 (6 bases). The TCR was taken from a human donor in good health (CMV status not recorded). Some clones in this sample may be carry-over from other donors' samples. The sample taken for sequencing was PBMCs. The CDR3 region is CASSQEQGTRGYTF. DNA for the CDR3: TGCGCCAGCAGCCAAGAACAGGGTACTAGAGGCTACACCTTC.